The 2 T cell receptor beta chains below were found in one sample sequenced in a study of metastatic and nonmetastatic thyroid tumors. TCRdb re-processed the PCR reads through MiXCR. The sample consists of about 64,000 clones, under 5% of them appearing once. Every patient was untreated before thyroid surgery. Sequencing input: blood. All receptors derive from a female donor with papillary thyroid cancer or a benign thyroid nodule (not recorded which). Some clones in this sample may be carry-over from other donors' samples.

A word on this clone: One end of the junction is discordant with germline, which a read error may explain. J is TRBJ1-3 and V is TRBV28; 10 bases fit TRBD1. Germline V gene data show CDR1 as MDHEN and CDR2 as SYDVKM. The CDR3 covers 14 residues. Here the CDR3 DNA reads TGTGCCAGCAGATCAAGGACAGGGGGAAAAACCATATATTTT. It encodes CASRSRTGGKTIYF.

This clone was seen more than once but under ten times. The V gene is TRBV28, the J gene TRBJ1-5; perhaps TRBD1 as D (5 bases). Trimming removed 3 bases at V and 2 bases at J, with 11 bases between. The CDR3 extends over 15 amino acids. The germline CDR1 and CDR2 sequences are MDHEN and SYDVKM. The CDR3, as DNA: TGTGCCAGCAGTTTTGCGGGGCATGGCAATCAGCCCCAGCATTTT. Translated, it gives CASSFAGHGNQPQHF.